This TCR beta chain came from a study of T cells in Graves' hyperthyroidism and ophthalmopathy. With a duration under 2 months, the hyperthyroidism was newly diagnosed in patients aged 18 to 65. V was clipped by 3 bases and J by 6 bases; unmatched bases: 10. CDR3 length equals 16 residues. Per the germline V gene, CDR1 is SGHRS and CDR2 is YFSETQ. This clonotype was detected many times. Authors of the study amplified TCR beta CDR3 regions from RNA transcripts. Initially, a first-round RT-PCR of the TCR CDR3 employed the HTBI primer set. MiXCR, run by TCRdb on the multiplex PCR reads, gives a single entry per CDR3 protein. The sample lists roughly 420,000 distinct CDR3 sequences; about a sixth were seen once.

The receptor's source is a woman aged 18-29 years with Graves' hyperthyroidism. V gene TRBV5-1 combines with J gene TRBJ2-7; 12 bases line up with TRBD2. The sample consisted of blood. The CDR3 nucleotides are TGCGCCAGCAGCTATGGACTAGCGGGACCCTCGGGCGAGCAGTACTTC. It translates to CASSYGLAGPSGEQYF.